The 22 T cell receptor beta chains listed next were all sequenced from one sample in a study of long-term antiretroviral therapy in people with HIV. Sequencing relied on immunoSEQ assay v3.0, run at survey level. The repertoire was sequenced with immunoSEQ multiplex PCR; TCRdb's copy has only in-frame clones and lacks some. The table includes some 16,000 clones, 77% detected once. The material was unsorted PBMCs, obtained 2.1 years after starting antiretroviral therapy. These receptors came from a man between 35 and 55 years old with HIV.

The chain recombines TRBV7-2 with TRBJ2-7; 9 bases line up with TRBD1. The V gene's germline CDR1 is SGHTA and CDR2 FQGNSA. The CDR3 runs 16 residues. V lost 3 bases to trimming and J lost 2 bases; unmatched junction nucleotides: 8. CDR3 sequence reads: CASSFAGTGRTYEQYF. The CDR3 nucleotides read TGTGCCAGCAGCTTCGCCGGGACAGGGAGGACCTACGAGCAGTACTTC.

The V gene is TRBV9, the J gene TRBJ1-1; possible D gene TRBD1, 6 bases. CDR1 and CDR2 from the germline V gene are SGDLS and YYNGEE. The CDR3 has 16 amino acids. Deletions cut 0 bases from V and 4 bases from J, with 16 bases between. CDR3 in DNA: TGTGCCAGCAGCGTAGTCGACAGGCCATCAACCACTGAAGCTTTCTTT. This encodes CASSVVDRPSTTEAFF.

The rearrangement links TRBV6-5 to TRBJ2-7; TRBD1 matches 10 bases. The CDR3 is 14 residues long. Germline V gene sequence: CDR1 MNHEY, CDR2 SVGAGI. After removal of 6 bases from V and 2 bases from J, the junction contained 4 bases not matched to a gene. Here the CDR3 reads CASRDGQGAYEQYF. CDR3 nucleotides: TGTGCCAGCAGGGACGGACAGGGGGCCTACGAGCAGTACTTC.

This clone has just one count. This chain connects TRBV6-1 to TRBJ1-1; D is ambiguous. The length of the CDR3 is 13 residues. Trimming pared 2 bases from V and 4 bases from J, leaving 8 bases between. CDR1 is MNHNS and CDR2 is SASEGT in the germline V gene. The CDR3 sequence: CASSEIGSTEAFF. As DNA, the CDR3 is TGTGCCAGCAGTGAAATAGGGTCCACTGAAGCTTTCTTT.

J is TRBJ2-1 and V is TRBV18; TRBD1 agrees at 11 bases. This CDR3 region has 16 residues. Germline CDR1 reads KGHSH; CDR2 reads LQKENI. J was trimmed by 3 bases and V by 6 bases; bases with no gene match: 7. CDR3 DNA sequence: TGTGCCAGCTCCCCGGGGACAGGGGGATTCTACAATGAGCAGTTCTTC. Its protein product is CASSPGTGGFYNEQFF. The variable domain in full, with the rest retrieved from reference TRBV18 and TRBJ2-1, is NAGVMQNPRHLVRRRGQEARLRCSPMKGHSHVYWYRQLPEEGLKFMVYLQKENIIDESGMPKERFSAEFPKEGPSILRIQQVVRGDSAAYFCASSPGTGGFYNEQFFGPGTRLTVL.

The DNA for the CDR3 is TGTGCCAGCAGTCCCCGGGGGGTGGATGAAAAACTGTTTTTT. Its protein product is CASSPRGVDEKLFF. The chain joins TRBV6-5 to TRBJ1-4; possible D gene TRBD1, 5 bases. The germline V gene has CDR1 MNHEY and CDR2 SVGAGI. The V gene lost 5 bases and the J gene lost 6 bases, with 13 bases spanning the gap. This CDR3 has 14 amino acids.

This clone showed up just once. The CDR3 reads CAWGQGAPVQFF. CDR3 nucleotides: TGTGCCTGGGGACAGGGGGCTCCTGTCCAGTTCTTC. The V call is TRBV30, the J call TRBJ2-1; 11 nucleotides match TRBD1. The V segment lost 5 bases and the J segment 13 bases; nucleotides outside the gene matches: 7. The germline gives CDR1 GTSNPN, CDR2 SVGIG (reference sequence). The CDR3 length is 12 residues.

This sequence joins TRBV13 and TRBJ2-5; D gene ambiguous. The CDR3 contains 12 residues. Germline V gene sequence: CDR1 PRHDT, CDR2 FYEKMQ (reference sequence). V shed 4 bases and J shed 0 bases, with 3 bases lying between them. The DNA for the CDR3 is TGTGCCAGCAGCTCAGACCAAGAGACCCAGTACTTC. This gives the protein CASSSDQETQYF.

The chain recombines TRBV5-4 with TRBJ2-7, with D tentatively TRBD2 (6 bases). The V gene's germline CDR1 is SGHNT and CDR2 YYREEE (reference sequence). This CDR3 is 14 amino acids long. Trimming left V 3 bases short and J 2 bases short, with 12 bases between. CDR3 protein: CASSSRGAAYEQYF. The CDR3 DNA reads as TGTGCCAGCAGCTCCCGCGGGGCAGCCTACGAGCAGTACTTC.

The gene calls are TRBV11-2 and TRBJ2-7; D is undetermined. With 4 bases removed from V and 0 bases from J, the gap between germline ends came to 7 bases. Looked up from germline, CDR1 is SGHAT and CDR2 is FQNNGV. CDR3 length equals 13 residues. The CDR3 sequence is CASSSRTSYEQYF. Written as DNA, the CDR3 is TGTGCCAGCAGCTCTAGGACCTCCTACGAGCAGTACTTC.

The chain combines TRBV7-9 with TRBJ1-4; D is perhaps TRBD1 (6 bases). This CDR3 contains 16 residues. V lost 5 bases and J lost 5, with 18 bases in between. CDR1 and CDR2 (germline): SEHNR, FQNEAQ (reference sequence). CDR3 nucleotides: TGTGCCAGCAGCACAATCTCCGGGACACGGAATGAAAAACTGTTTTTT. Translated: CASSTISGTRNEKLFF.

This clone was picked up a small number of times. The CDR3 DNA sequence: TGTGCCATCAGTGAGGTGGGGGATCAGCCCCAGCATTTT. As protein: CAISEVGDQPQHF. The J gene is TRBJ1-5, the V gene TRBV10-3; TRBD1 is a possible D gene (5 bases). V was clipped by 2 bases and J by 5 bases, with 7 bases between them. This CDR3 has 13 residues. The V gene's germline CDR1 is ENHRY and CDR2 SYGVKD.

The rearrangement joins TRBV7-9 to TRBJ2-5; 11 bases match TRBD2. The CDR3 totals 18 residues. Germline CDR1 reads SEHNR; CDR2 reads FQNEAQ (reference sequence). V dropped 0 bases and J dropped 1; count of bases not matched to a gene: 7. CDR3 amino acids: CASSLALASGGPQETQYF. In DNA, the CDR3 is TGTGCCAGCAGCTTAGCGTTGGCTAGCGGGGGGCCCCAAGAGACCCAGTACTTC.

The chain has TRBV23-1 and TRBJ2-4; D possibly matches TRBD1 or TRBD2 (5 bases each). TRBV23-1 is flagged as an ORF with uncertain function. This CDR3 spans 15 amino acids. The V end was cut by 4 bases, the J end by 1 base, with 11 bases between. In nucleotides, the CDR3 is TGCGCCAGCAGTCGGGACCGAGGGGCCAAAAACATTCAGTACTTC. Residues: CASSRDRGAKNIQYF.

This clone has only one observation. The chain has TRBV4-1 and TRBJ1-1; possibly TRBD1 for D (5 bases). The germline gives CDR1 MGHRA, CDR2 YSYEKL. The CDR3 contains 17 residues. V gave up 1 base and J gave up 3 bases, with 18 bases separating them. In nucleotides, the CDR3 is TGCGCCAGCAGCCAAGGGTCCACCGGGGCACGAGACACTGAAGCTTTCTTT. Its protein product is CASSQGSTGARDTEAFF.

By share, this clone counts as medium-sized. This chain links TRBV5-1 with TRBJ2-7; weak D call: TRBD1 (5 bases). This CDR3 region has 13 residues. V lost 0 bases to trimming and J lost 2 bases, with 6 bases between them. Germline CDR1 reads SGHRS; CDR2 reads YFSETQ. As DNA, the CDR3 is TGCGCCAGCAGCTTGGAGACAGCCTACGAGCAGTACTTC. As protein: CASSLETAYEQYF.

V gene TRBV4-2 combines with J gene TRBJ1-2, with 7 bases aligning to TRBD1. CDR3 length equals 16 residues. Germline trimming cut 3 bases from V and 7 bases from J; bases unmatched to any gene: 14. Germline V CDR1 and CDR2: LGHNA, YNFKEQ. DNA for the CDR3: TGTGCCAGCAGCCACCCTACCGGGACAGACCTCTCTGGCTACACCTTC. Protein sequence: CASSHPTGTDLSGYTF.

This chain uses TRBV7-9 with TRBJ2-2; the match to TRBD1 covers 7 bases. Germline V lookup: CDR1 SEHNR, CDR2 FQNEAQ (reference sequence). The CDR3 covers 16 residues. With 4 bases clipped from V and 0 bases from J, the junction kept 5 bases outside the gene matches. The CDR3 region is CASSSSGGANTGELFF. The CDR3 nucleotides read TGTGCCAGCAGCTCCTCAGGGGGTGCGAACACCGGGGAGCTGTTTTTT.

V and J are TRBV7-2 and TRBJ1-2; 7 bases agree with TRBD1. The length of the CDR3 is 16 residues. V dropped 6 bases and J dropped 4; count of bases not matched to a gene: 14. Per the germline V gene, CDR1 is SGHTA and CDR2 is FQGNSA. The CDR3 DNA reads TGTGCCAGCAGATCACCATCAATACAGGGGCGCTATGGCTACACCTTC. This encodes CASRSPSIQGRYGYTF.

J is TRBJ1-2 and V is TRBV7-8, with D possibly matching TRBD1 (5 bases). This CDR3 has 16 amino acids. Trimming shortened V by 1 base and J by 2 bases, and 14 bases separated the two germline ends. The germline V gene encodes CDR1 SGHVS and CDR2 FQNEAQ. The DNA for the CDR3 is TGTGCCAGCAGCTTAGACGGACATGGGACCAACTATGGCTACACCTTC. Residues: CASSLDGHGTNYGYTF.

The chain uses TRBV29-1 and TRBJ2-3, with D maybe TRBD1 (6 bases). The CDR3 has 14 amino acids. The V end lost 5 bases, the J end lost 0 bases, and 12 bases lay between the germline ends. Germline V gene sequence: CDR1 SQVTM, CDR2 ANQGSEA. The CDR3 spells CSVTDRLSTDTQYF. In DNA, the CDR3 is TGCAGCGTTACCGACAGGCTAAGCACAGATACGCAGTATTTT.

DNA of the CDR3: TGCGCCAGCAGCCCGGACCTTAACCCTGAAGCTTTCTTT. Its protein product is CASSPDLNPEAFF. This chain joins TRBV5-1 and TRBJ1-1; D gene unclear. CDR1 and CDR2 (germline): SGHRS, YFSETQ. V lost 4 bases, J lost 6 bases, and 13 bases lay in between. The CDR3 is 13 residues long.